The 11 T cell receptor beta chains presented below share a single source sample, sequenced in a study of blood T cell repertoires in COVID-19. Method: immunoSEQ multiplex PCR; TCRdb's copy keeps in-frame clones and lacks some. The repertoire holds over 90,000 clones, with about 90% as singletons. Sequenced sample: peripheral blood. These receptors were collected from a man aged 50-60 years with active COVID-19.

The chain's CDR3 is CASSQELLGTSDSEQFF. The CDR3 DNA sequence: TGCGCCAGCAGCCAAGAATTATTAGGGACTAGTGACTCTGAGCAGTTCTTC. V usage is TRBV4-3 and J usage is TRBJ2-1, with 8 positions matching TRBD2. Unmatched junction bases numbered 13, after V lost 0 bases and J lost 9 bases. The CDR3 is 17 residues long. Germline V CDR1 and CDR2: LGHNA, YSLEER.

V gene TRBV9 combines with J gene TRBJ2-2; TRBD2 matches at 8 bases. The V gene's germline CDR1 is SGDLS and CDR2 YYNGEE. J lost 3 bases, V lost 5 bases, and 3 bases had no gene match. CDR3 length: 14 residues. CDR3 nucleotide sequence: TGTGCCAGCAGACGGGAGGGCTACACCGGGGAGCTGTTTTTT. It encodes CASRREGYTGELFF. The whole variable domain, filled in from reference TRBV9 and TRBJ2-2, reads DSGVTQTPKHLITATGQRVTLRCSPRSGDLSVYWYQQSLDQGLQFLIQYYNGEERAKGNILERFSAQQFPDLHSELNLSSLELGDSALYFCASRREGYTGELFFGEGSRLTVL.

To note about this clone: The junction shows a germline mismatch at one end, possibly a read error. This rearrangement joins TRBV6-1 to TRBJ1-5; tentative D call: TRBD1 (6 bases). Per germline, CDR1 MNHNS and CDR2 SASEGT. CDR3 size: 14 residues. The CDR3 here is CASREGGPGEPQHF. CDR3 coding DNA: TGTGCCAGCAGGGAAGGGGGACCGGGGGAGCCCCAGCATTTT.

The rearrangement joins TRBV27 to TRBJ1-2; TRBD1 matches 8 bases. V lost 6 bases to trimming and J lost 8 bases; unmatched junction nucleotides: 5. The CDR3 runs 12 residues. Germline CDR1 and CDR2: MNHEY and SMNVEV (reference sequence). The DNA for the CDR3 is TGTGCCAGCAGCACCCCAGGGGGCGGCTACACCTTC. As protein: CASSTPGGGYTF.

This CDR3 reads CASSPLHADTQYF. The CDR3 coding sequence is TGTGCCAGTAGTCCATTACACGCAGATACGCAGTATTTT. The rearrangement joins TRBV19 to TRBJ2-3; D is undetermined. V was trimmed by 5 bases and J by 4 bases, leaving 10 bases between them. This CDR3 contains 13 residues. CDR1 LNHDA and CDR2 SQIVND come from the germline V gene (reference sequence).

The V gene is TRBV2, the J gene TRBJ1-1; TRBD1 is a possible D gene (5 bases). The CDR3 runs to 13 residues. The germline V gene encodes CDR1 SNHLY and CDR2 FYNNEI. V was pared by 11 bases and J by 1 base, with 14 bases between. CDR3 in DNA: TGTGCCGGGGGAGGGGTCGGGAACACTGAAGCTTTCTTT. As protein: CAGGGVGNTEAFF.

The chain recombines TRBV6-5 with TRBJ2-1, with TRBD2 identical over 8 bases. V shed 6 bases and J 8 bases; nucleotides not matched to a gene: 12. The CDR3 consists of 15 residues. Germline lookup yields CDR1 MNHEY and CDR2 SVGAGI. CDR3 coding DNA: TGTGCCAGCAGAACATCGGGGGGGGTCGAGGATGAGCAGTTCTTC. It translates to CASRTSGGVEDEQFF.

The rearrangement links TRBV5-6 to TRBJ2-1, with TRBD1 identical over 9 bases. The V gene's germline CDR1 is SGHDT and CDR2 YYEEEE. J lost 5 bases, V lost 0 bases, and 6 bases had no gene match. The length of the CDR3 is 16 residues. This chain's CDR3 is CASSLAGQGTHNEQFF. CDR3 in DNA: TGTGCCAGCAGCTTGGCCGGACAGGGGACGCACAATGAGCAGTTCTTC.

The genes are TRBV2 and TRBJ1-3; TRBD1 is a possible D gene (6 bases). The CDR3 consists of 14 residues. The V and J ends lost 7 bases and 2 bases respectively, with 12 bases between them. Per the germline V gene, CDR1 is SNHLY and CDR2 is FYNNEI. CDR3 bases: TGTGCCAGCACCAGGGGCAAGGCTGGAAACACCATATATTTT. Translation: CASTRGKAGNTIYF. The variable domain in full, with the rest retrieved from reference TRBV2 and TRBJ1-3, is EPEVTQTPSHQVTQMGQEVILRCVPISNHLYFYWYRQILGQKVEFLVSFYNNEISEKSEIFDDQFSVERPDGSNFTLKIRSTKLEDSAMYFCASTRGKAGNTIYFGEGSWLTVV.

The chain is built from TRBV6-4 and TRBJ2-7; D gene unclear. The CDR3 runs 10 residues. Germline-derived CDR1 and CDR2 are MRHNA and SNTAGT. Trimming shortened V by 5 bases and J by 4 bases, and 3 bases separated the two germline ends. CDR3: CASSLYEQYF. The DNA of the CDR3 is TGTGCCAGCAGTCTTTACGAGCAGTACTTC.

The V gene is TRBV7-2, the J gene TRBJ2-7, with 8 bases matching TRBD2. Per the germline V gene, CDR1 is SGHTA and CDR2 is FQGNSA. The CDR3 is 15 residues long. After removal of 3 bases from V and 6 bases from J, the junction contained 10 bases not matched to a gene. CDR3 in amino acids: CASSFTSGISGEQYF. DNA for the CDR3: TGTGCCAGCAGCTTTACTAGCGGAATAAGTGGCGAGCAGTACTTC.